This TCR beta chain was captured in a study of blood T cell repertoires in COVID-19. Study-wide background: COVID-19 samples from acute and convalescent phases originated in the United States, Italy and Spain. PBMCs, B-cell-depleted T cells, or T cells were the source of the cDNA or gDNA that made up the material.

This CDR3 region has 15 residues. The V and J ends lost 4 bases and 2 bases, in that order; junction bases with no gene match: 4. Per the germline V gene, CDR1 is SGHNT and CDR2 is YYREEE (reference sequence). The sample holds a few counts of this clone. Under the authors' procedure: Reference gene primer amplification in the assay estimated nucleated cell counts. Some clones are missing from TCRdb's copy, which holds only in-frame ones; the method was immunoSEQ multiplex PCR. Clonal size and the V and J genes are those of that table, whereas D and trimming came from the DNA. Of about 39,000 clones in the sample, roughly 87% were seen once.

The sequence was obtained from a man aged 60 to 75 with acute or convalescent COVID-19. Specimen: peripheral blood. The J gene is TRBJ2-2, the V gene TRBV5-4; TRBD1 matches at 8 bases. Written as DNA, the CDR3 is TGTGCCAGCAGCCGGGGACAGGCCAACACCGGGGAGCTGTTTTTT. Translating gives CASSRGQANTGELFF. Using reference TRBV5-4 and TRBJ2-2 for the parts outside the CDR3, the full variable domain is ETGVTQSPTHLIKTRGQQVTLRCSSQSGHNTVSWYQQALGQGPQFIFQYYREEENGRGNFPPRFSGLQFPNYSSELNVNALELDDSALYLCASSRGQANTGELFFGEGSRLTVL.